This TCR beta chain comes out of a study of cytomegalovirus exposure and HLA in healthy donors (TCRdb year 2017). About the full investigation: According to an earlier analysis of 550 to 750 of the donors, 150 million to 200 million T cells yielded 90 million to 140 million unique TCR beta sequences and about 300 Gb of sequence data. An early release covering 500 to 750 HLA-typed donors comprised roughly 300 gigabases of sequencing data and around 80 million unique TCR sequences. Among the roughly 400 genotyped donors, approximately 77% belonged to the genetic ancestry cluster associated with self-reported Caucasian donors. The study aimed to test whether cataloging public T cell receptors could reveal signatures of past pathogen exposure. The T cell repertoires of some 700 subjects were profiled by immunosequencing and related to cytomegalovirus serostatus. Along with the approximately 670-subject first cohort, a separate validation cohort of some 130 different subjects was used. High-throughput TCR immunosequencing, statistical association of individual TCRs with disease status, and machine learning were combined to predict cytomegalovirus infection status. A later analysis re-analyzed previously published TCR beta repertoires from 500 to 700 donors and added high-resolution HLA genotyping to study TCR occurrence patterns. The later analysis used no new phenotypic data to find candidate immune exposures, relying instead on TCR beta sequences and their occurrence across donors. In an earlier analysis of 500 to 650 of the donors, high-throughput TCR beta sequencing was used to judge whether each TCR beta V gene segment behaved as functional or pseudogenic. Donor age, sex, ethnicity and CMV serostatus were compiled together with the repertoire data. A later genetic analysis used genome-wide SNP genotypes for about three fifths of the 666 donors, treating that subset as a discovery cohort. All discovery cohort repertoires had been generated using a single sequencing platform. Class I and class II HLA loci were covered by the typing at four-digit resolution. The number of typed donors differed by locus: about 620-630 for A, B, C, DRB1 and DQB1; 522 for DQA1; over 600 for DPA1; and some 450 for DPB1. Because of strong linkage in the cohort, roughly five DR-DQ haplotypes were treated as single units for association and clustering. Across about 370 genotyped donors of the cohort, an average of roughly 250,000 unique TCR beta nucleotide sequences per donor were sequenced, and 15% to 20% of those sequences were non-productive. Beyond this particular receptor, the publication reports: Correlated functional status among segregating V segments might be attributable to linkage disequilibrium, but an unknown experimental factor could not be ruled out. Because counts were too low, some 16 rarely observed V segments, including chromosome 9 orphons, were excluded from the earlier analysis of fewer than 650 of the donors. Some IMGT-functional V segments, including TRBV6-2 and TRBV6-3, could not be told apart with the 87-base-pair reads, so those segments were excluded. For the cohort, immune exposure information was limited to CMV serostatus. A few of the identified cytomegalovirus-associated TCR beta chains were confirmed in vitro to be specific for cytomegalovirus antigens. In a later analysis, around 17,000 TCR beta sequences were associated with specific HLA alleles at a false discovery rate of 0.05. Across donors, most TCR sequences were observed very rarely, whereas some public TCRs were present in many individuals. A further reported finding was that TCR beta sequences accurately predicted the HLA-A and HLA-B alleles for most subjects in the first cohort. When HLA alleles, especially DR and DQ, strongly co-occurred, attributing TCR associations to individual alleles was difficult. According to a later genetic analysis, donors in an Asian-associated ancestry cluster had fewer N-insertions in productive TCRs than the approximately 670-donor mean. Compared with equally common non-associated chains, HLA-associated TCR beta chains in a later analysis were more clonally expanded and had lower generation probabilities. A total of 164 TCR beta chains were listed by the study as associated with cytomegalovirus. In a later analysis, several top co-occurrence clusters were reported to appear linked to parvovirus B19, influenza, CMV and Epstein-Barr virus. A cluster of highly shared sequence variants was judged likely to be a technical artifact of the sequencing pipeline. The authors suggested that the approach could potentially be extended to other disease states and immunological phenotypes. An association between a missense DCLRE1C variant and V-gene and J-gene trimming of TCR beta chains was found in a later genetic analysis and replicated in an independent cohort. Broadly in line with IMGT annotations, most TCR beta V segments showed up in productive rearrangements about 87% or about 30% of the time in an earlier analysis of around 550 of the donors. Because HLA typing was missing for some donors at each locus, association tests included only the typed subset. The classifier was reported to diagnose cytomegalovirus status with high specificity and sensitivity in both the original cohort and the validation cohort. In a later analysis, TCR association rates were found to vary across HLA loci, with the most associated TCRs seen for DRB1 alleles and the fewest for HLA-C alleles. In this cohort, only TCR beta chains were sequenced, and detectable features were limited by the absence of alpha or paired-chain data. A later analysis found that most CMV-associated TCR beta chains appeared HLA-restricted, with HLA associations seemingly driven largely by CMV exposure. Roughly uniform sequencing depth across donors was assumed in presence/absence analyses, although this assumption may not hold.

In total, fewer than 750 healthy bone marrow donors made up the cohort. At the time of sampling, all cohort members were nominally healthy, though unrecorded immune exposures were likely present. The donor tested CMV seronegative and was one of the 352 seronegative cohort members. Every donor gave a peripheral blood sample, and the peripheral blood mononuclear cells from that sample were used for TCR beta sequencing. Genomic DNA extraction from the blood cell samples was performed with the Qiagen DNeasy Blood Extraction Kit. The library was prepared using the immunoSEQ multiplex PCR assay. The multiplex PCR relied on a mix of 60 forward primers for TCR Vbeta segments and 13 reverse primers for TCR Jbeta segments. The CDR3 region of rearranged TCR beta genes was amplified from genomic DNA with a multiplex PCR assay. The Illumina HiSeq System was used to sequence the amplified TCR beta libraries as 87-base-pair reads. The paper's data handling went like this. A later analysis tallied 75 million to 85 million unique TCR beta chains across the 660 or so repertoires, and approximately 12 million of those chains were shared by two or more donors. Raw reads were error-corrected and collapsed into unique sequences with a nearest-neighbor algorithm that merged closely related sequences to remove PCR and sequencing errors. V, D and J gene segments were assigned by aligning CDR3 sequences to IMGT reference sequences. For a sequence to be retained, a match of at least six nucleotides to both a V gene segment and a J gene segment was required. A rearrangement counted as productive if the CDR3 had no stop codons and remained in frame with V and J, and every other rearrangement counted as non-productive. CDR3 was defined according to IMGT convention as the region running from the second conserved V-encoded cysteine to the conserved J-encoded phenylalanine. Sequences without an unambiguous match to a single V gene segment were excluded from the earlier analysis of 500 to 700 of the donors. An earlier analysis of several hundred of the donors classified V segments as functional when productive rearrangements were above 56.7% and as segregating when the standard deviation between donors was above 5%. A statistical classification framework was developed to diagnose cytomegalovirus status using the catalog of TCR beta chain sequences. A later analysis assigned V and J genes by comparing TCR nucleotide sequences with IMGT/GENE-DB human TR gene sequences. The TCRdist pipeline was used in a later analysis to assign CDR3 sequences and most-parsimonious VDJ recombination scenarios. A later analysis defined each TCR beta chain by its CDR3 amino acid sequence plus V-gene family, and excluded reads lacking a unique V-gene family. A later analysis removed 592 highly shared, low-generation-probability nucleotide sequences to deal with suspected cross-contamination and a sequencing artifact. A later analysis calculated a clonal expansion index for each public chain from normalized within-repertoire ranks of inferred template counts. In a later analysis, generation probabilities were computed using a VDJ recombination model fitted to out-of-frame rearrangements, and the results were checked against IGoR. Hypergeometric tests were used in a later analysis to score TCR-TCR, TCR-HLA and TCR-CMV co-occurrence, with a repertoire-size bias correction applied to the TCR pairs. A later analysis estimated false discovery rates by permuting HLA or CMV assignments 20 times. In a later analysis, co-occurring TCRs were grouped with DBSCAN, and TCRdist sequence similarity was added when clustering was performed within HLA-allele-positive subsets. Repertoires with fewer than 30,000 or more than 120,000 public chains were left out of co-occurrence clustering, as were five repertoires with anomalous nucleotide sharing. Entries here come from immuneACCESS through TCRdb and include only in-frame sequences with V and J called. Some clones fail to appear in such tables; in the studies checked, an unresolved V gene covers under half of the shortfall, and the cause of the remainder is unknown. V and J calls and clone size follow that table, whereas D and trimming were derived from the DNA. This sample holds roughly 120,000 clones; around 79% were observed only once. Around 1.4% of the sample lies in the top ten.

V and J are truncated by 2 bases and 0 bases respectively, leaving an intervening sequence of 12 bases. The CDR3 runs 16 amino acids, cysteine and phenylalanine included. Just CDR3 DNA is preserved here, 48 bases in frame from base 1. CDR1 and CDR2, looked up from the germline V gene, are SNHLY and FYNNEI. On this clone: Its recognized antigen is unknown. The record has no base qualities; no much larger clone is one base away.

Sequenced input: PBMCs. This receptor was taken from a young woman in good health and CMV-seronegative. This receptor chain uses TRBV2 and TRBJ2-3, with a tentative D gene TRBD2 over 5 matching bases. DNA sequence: TGTGCCAGCAGTGAAAGCGGCCGGCGTAGCACAGATACGCAGTATTTT. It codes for CASSESGRRSTDTQYF.